This TCR beta chain stems from a study of cytomegalovirus exposure and HLA in healthy donors. The CDR3 has 16 amino acids. Germline CDR1 reads SGHTA; CDR2 reads FQGNSA. V lost 0 bases, J lost 2 bases, and 14 bases lay in between. Primers included in the PCR were 60 Vbeta and 13 Jbeta primers. Assay used: immunoSEQ multiplex PCR; TCRdb lists only in-frame clones, some missing. This sample has approximately 44,000 clones, with roughly 80% found just once. The source material was PBMCs. This chain joins TRBV7-2 and TRBJ2-7; weak D call: TRBD2 (7 bases). The sequence was collected from a man in his forties or fifties in good health and CMV-seronegative. The DNA for the CDR3 is TGTGCCAGCAGCTTAGCGGTCGGGGGGCTCCCCTACGAGCAGTACTTC. It yields the protein CASSLAVGGLPYEQYF.